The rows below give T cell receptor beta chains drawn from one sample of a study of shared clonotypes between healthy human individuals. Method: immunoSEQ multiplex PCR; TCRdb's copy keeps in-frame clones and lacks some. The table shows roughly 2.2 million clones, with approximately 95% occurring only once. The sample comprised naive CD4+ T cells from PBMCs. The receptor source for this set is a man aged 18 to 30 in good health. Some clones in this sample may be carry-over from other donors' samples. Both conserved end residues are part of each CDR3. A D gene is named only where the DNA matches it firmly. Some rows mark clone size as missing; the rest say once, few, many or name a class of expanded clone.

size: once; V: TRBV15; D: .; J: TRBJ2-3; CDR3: CATSRNSGTGIDTQYF; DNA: TGTGCCACCAGCAGAAACTCCGGGACGGGCATAGATACGCAGTATTTT
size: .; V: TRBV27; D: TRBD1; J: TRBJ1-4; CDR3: CASSLRDRVEKLFF; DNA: TGTGCCAGCAGTCTCCGGGACAGGGTTGAAAAACTGTTTTTT
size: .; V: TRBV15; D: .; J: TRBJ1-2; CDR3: CATSMGGLGYTF; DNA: TGTGCCACCAGCATGGGAGGGCTTGGCTACACCTTC
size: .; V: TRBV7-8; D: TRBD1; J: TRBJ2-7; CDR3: CASSLGGQGAYEQYF; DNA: TGTGCCAGCAGCTTAGGGGGACAGGGGGCCTACGAGCAGTACTTC
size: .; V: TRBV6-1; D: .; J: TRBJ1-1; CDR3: CASRTRSQGTEAFF; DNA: TGTGCCAGCAGAACACGAAGCCAAGGGACTGAAGCTTTCTTT
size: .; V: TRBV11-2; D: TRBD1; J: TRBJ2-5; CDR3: CASRPGDRSPQETQYF; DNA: TGTGCCAGCCGCCCCGGGGACAGGTCCCCCCAAGAGACCCAGTACTTC
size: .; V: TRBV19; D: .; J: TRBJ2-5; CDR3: CASSAYRLLGTETQYF; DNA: TGTGCCAGTAGTGCATACCGACTTCTAGGTACTGAGACCCAGTACTTC
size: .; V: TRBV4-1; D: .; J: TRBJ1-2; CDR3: CASSQDGRVNGDYGYTF; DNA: TGCGCCAGCAGCCAAGATGGCAGGGTAAACGGGGACTATGGCTACACCTTC
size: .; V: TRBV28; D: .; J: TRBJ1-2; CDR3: CASSSATLTNYGYTF; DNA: TGTGCCAGCAGTTCAGCCACTTTAACTAACTATGGCTACACCTTC
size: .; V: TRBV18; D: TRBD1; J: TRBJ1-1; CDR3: CASSIRTGGENTEAFF; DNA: TGTGCCAGCTCAATCCGGACAGGGGGCGAGAACACTGAAGCTTTCTTT
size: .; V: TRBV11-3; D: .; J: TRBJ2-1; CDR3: CASSKQGLSNEQFF; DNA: TGTGCCAGCAGCAAACAAGGTCTCTCCAATGAGCAGTTCTTC
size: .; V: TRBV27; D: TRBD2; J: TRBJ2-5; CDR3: CASSPGLGLKTQYF; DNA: TGTGCCAGCAGCCCGGGACTAGGTCTTAAGACCCAGTACTTC
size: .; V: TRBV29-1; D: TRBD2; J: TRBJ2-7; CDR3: CSVGAGTSSYEQYF; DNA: TGCAGCGTGGGCGCCGGGACTAGCTCCTACGAGCAGTACTTC
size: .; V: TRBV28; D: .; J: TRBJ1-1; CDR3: CASTGTRNTEAFF; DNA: TGTGCCAGCACCGGGACTCGGAACACTGAAGCTTTCTTT
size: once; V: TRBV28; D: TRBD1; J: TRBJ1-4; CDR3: CASSLGIPRGPNEKLFF; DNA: TGTGCCAGCAGTTTAGGGATCCCGAGGGGGCCTAATGAAAAACTGTTTTTT
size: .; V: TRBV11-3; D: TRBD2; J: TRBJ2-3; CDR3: CASGTSGTDTQYF; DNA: TGTGCCAGCGGGACTAGCGGAACAGATACGCAGTATTTT
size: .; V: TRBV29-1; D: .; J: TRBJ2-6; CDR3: CSVASASSGANVLTF; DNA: TGCAGCGTTGCGTCAGCAAGCTCTGGGGCCAACGTCCTGACTTTC
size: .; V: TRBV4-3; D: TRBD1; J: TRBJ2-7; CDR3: CASSQDPTGGFYEQYF; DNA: TGCGCCAGCAGCCAAGATCCGACAGGGGGTTTTTACGAGCAGTACTTC
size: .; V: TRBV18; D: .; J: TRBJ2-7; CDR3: CASSPPNRDARYYEQYF; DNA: TGTGCCAGCTCACCTCCTAACCGGGACGCGCGGTACTACGAGCAGTACTTC
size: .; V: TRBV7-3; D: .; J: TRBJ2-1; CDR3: CASSSFGTLNNEQFF; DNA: TGTGCCAGCAGCTCTTTCGGGACTCTCAACAATGAGCAGTTCTTC
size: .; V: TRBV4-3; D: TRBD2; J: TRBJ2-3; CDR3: CASSPLPSGITDTQYF; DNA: TGCGCCAGCAGCCCCTTACCTAGCGGGATCACAGATACGCAGTATTTT
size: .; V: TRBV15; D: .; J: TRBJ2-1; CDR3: CATSRDQGPYNEQFF; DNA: TGTGCCACCAGCAGAGACCAGGGTCCCTACAATGAGCAGTTCTTC